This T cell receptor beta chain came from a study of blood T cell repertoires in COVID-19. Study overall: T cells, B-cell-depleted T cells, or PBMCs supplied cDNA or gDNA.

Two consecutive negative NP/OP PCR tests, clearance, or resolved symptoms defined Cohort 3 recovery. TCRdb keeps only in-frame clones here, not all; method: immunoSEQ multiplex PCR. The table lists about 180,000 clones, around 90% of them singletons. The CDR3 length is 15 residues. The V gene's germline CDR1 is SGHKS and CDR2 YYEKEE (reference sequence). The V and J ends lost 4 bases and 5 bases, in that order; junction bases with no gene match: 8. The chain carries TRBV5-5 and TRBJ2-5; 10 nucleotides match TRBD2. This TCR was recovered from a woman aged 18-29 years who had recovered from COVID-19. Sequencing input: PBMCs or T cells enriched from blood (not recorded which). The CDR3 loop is CASSTEGLASETQYF. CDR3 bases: TGTGCCAGCAGCACGGAGGGACTAGCGTCGGAGACCCAGTACTTC.